Presented here are 19 T cell receptor beta chains from one specimen sequenced in a study of beta chain features in type 1 diabetes. Regarding the study as a whole: Type 1 diabetes patients had TCRB CDR3s that were shorter (moderately but significantly so) in all four CD4+ subsets.

These receptors have no identified antigens. The entirety of the isolated RNA underwent reverse transcription, so expressed TCRB transcripts were sequenced. The table came from immunoSEQ multiplex PCR; TCRdb's copy has only in-frame clones and leaves some out. The data show roughly 340,000 clones, with roughly 12% seen just once and roughly 0.0097% held by the top ten. Sequenced material: naive CD4+ T cells from blood. Receptors originate from a woman under 30 with type 1 diabetes.

The CDR3 bases are TGTGCCAGCACACTAGCGGGTTGGATGAGAGATACGCAGTATTTT. Protein sequence: CASTLAGWMRDTQYF. The J gene is TRBJ2-3, the V gene TRBV28, with TRBD2 identical over 9 bases. Germline lookup yields CDR1 MDHEN and CDR2 SYDVKM. Trimming at V came to 7 bases and at J to 5 bases, leaving 10 bases not matched to a gene. There are 15 residues in the CDR3. Together with reference TRBV28 and TRBJ2-3, the CDR3 gives the full variable domain: DVKVTQSSRYLVKRTGEKVFLECVQDMDHENMFWYRQDPGLGLRLIYFSYDVKMKEKGDIPEGYSVSREKKERFSLILESASTNQTSMYLCASTLAGWMRDTQYFGPGTRLTVL.

The sample holds a few counts of this clone. The V call is TRBV5-1, the J call TRBJ2-7; 8 bases align to TRBD1. J lost 3 bases, V lost 4 bases, and 9 bases had no gene match. The CDR3 is 15 residues long. Germline V gives CDR1 SGHRS, CDR2 YFSETQ. The CDR3 sequence: CASSTTGVDRYEQYF. CDR3 nucleotides: TGCGCCAGCAGCACGACAGGGGTCGACCGCTACGAGCAGTACTTC.

This rearrangement joins TRBV7-2 to TRBJ1-5; D is unresolved. Germline lookup yields CDR1 SGHTA and CDR2 FQGNSA. The CDR3 consists of 13 residues. The V end lost 3 bases, the J end lost 0 bases, and 3 bases lay between the germline ends. CDR3 residues: CASSFYSNQPQHF. The DNA for the CDR3 is TGTGCCAGCAGCTTCTATAGCAATCAGCCCCAGCATTTT.

CDR3: CASSSEGANTEAFF. CDR3 coding DNA: TGTGCCAGCAGTAGCGAGGGGGCGAACACTGAAGCTTTCTTT. The chain is built from TRBV6-4 and TRBJ1-1; 7 bases agree with TRBD1. Trimming took 5 bases from V and 1 from J; bases not matched to a gene: 4. Germline V gene sequence: CDR1 MRHNA, CDR2 SNTAGT. This CDR3 contains 14 residues.

This chain joins TRBV9 and TRBJ1-2; no reliable D call. The V gene's germline CDR1 is SGDLS and CDR2 YYNGEE. Between the trimmed V and J ends, which lost 3 bases and 0 bases, there was a span of 12 bases. The CDR3 is 15 amino acids. The CDR3 nucleotides read TGTGCCAGCAGCGCAACAGCGGATCCTAACTATGGCTACACCTTC. Protein product: CASSATADPNYGYTF.

This clone occurred a few times. The chain is built from TRBV2 and TRBJ1-1; 9 bases map to TRBD1. Trimming cost V 6 bases and J 8 bases; bases outside gene matches: 7. The CDR3 is 13 residues long. From germline, CDR1 is SNHLY and CDR2 FYNNEI. The CDR3 nucleotides are TGTGCCAGCAGGGCTCGGACAGGGGCCGAAGCTTTCTTT. Protein: CASRARTGAEAFF.

V usage is TRBV7-2 and J usage is TRBJ1-2, with D possibly matching TRBD1 (6 bases). The V end was cut by 5 bases, the J end by 5 bases, with 21 bases between. The CDR3 is made up of 16 amino acids. Per germline, CDR1 SGHTA and CDR2 FQGNSA. For the CDR3, the DNA is TGTGCCAGCAGCCACCGAGGGGGACGCAGGAGATATGGCTACACCTTC. Its protein is CASSHRGGRRRYGYTF.

This clone was picked up a small number of times. The V call is TRBV10-3, the J call TRBJ2-3; no clear D. The germline V gene has CDR1 ENHRY and CDR2 SYGVKD. V lost 4 bases and J 1 base, leaving 12 bases between the germline ends. This CDR3 comprises 15 residues. DNA of the CDR3: TGTGCCATCAGTGGGCCAGCTGAGGGCACAGATACGCAGTATTTT. Protein product: CAISGPAEGTDTQYF.

This clone occurred a few times. The same CDR3 arises from other DNA sequences in this sample as well. V usage is TRBV20-1 and J usage is TRBJ2-5, with D tentatively TRBD2 (5 bases). Germline values: CDR1 DFQATT, CDR2 SNEGSKA (reference sequence). V dropped 3 bases and J dropped 4 bases, with 6 bases sitting between them. The CDR3 sequence is 11 residues long. CDR3 sequence (DNA): TGCAGTGCTAGGAGCGGAGAGACCCAGTACTTC. It is translated as CSARSGETQYF.

The gene calls are TRBV19 and TRBJ2-3; D is perhaps TRBD1 (5 bases). Trimming took 5 bases from V and 2 from J, leaving 11 bases between them. The CDR3 consists of 14 residues. Per the germline V gene, CDR1 is LNHDA and CDR2 is SQIVND (reference sequence). In DNA form, the CDR3 reads TGTGCCAGTAGTGCCCAGGGATCCACAGATACGCAGTATTTT. Protein sequence: CASSAQGSTDTQYF.

The chain recombines TRBV2 with TRBJ1-5; the D is unclear. In germline, CDR1 is SNHLY, CDR2 FYNNEI. V dropped 1 base and J dropped 11 bases, with 6 bases sitting between them. This CDR3 has 11 amino acids. The CDR3 protein is CASSEDRSQHF. CDR3 in DNA: TGTGCCAGCAGTGAAGACCGGTCCCAGCATTTT.

Written as DNA, the CDR3 is TGTGCCAGCAGCCAAGAGTTCGGAACAGGGGGCCTTGAGGAGACCCAGTACTTC. Its translation: CASSQEFGTGGLEETQYF. The chain is built from TRBV4-2 and TRBJ2-5; 9 nucleotides agree with TRBD1. In germline, CDR1 is LGHNA, CDR2 YNFKEQ. The CDR3 spans 18 residues. Trimming cost V 0 bases and J 5 bases; bases outside gene matches: 13.

This clone has more than one count but fewer than ten. This chain links TRBV29-1 with TRBJ2-1; 7 nucleotides match TRBD1. The CDR3 extends over 13 amino acids. J was trimmed by 3 bases and V by 6 bases; bases with no gene match: 5. The germline gives CDR1 SQVTM, CDR2 ANQGSEA. CDR3 region: CSVDRDLYNEQFF. CDR3 coding DNA: TGCAGCGTAGACAGGGATCTCTACAATGAGCAGTTCTTC.

The chain couples TRBV9 to TRBJ2-2; D call uncertain. The CDR3 loop spans 13 amino acids. Looked up from germline, CDR1 is SGDLS and CDR2 is YYNGEE. With 6 bases removed from V and 7 bases from J, the gap between germline ends came to 13 bases. The DNA for the CDR3 is TGTGCCAGCACCCCCGAGCACCTCGGGGAGCTGTTTTTT. Its translation is CASTPEHLGELFF.

The V call is TRBV21-1, the J call TRBJ2-5; the table's D call, TRBD2, has no DNA check behind it. TRBV21-1 is flagged as a pseudogene. The CDR3 length is 19 residues. The CDR3 coding sequence is TGTGCCAGCAGCCTTCGCGGTGGGGCTAGCGGGCCCTCCCAAGAGACCCAGTACTTC. Its protein product is CASSLRGGASGPSQETQYF.

The CDR3 region has the DNA TGTGCCAGCAGCGGACGGAGCTATAATTCACCCCTCCACTTT. Translating gives CASSGRSYNSPLHF. The V gene is TRBV9, the J gene TRBJ1-6; D is undetermined. Trimming removed 3 bases from V and 3 bases from J, with 7 bases in between. Germline V gene sequence: CDR1 SGDLS, CDR2 YYNGEE. The CDR3 is made up of 14 amino acids.

The chain joins TRBV11-2 to TRBJ1-5; the match to TRBD1 covers 8 bases. J was trimmed by 6 bases and V by 0 bases; bases with no gene match: 10. The CDR3 loop spans 17 amino acids. From germline, CDR1 is SGHAT and CDR2 FQNNGV. CDR3 region: CASSLEGRDRLCQPQHF. Here the CDR3 DNA reads TGTGCCAGCAGCTTAGAGGGTCGGGACAGGTTATGTCAGCCCCAGCATTTT. The variable domain in full, completed from reference TRBV11-2 and TRBJ1-5, reads EAGVAQSPRYKIIEKRQSVAFWCNPISGHATLYWYQQILGQGPKLLIQFQNNGVVDDSQLPKDRFSAERLKGVDSTLKIQPAKLEDSAVYLCASSLEGRDRLCQPQHFGDGTRLSIL.

This clone occurred a few times. The genes are TRBV7-3 and TRBJ2-1; 7 bases line up with TRBD2. Trimming at V came to 5 bases and at J to 6 bases, leaving 4 bases not matched to a gene. From germline, CDR1 is SGHTA and CDR2 FQGTGA. The CDR3 is 13 amino acids. CDR3 sequence: CASSTLAVNEQFF. The CDR3 region has the DNA TGTGCCAGCAGCACCCTAGCGGTCAATGAGCAGTTCTTC.

V gene TRBV5-4 combines with J gene TRBJ2-7; 13 bases are shared with TRBD2. Per the germline V gene, CDR1 is SGHNT and CDR2 is YYREEE (reference sequence). The CDR3 spans 15 residues. V shed 3 bases, J shed 2 bases, and the junction held 2 bases outside the gene matches. DNA of the CDR3: TGTGCCAGCAGCTGGGGACTAGCGGGAACCTACGAGCAGTACTTC. This gives the protein CASSWGLAGTYEQYF.